The 3 T cell receptor beta chains below come from one sample, sequenced in a study of T cell responses to AZD1222 COVID-19 vaccine. Here immunoSEQ multiplex PCR was the method, and the copy in TCRdb shows in-frame clones only, minus some. This sample carries 140,000 or so clones, around 91% of them seen once, and the ten largest clones take over 3.5%. The sequencing used peripheral blood, collected on day 0 of AZD1222 vaccination. Every receptor here comes from an adult in good health.

CDR3 in amino acids: CASSSPGQFGSEQYF. CDR3 coding DNA: TGTGCCAGCAGTTCCCCGGGACAGTTCGGGTCCGAGCAGTACTTC. The chain couples TRBV28 to TRBJ2-7; TRBD1 matches at 7 bases. CDR3 size: 15 residues. In germline, CDR1 is MDHEN, CDR2 SYDVKM. V trimming: 4 bases; J trimming: 6 bases; junction bases outside the gene matches: 12.

Only a few counts were recorded for this clone. The V and J genes are TRBV27 and TRBJ2-3; possibly TRBD2 for D (6 bases). This CDR3 has 18 amino acids. With 0 bases removed from V and 4 bases from J, the gap between germline ends came to 20 bases. The germline gives CDR1 MNHEY, CDR2 SMNVEV (reference sequence). CDR3 DNA sequence: TGTGCCAGCAGTTTATCGATCCCCGGACTAAGAAGGCCAGATACGCAGTATTTT. Translating it yields CASSLSIPGLRRPDTQYF.

V and J are TRBV15 and TRBJ2-1; 9 bases agree with TRBD2. J lost 6 bases, V lost 1 base, and 4 bases had no gene match. CDR3 size: 15 residues. Looked up from germline, CDR1 is LNHNV and CDR2 is YYDKDF (reference sequence). The CDR3 loop reads CATSRGGGARNEQFF. In nucleotides, the CDR3 is TGTGCCACCAGCAGAGGCGGGGGGGCCCGCAATGAGCAGTTCTTC.